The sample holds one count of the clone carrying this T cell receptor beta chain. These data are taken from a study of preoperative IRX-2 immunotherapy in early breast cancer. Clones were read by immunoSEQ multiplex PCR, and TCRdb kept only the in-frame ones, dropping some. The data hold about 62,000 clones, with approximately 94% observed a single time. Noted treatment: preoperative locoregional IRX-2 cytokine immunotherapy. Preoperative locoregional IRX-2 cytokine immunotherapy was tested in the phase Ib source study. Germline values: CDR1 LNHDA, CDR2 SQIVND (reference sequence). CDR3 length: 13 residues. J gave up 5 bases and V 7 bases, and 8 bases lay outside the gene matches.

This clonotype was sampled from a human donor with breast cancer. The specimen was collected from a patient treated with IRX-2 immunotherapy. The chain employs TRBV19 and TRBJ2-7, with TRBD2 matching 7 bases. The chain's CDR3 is CASKSGAGNEQYF. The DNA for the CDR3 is TGTGCCAGTAAATCGGGAGCGGGGAACGAGCAGTACTTC.